These T cell receptor beta chains were read from a single sample in a study of blood T cell repertoires in COVID-19. Produced via immunoSEQ multiplex PCR; TCRdb's table is partial and in-frame only. The sample includes more than 200,000 clones, around 89% of them seen just once. The material sequenced was peripheral blood. The source of these receptors is a woman between 25 and 40 years old with COVID-19, enrolled during active disease. CDR3s include the opening cysteine and the closing phenylalanine or tryptophan. D genes are given only for firm matches. Rows may omit the clone size; those that give it use once, few, many or a size class.

j_call: TRBJ1-4; v_call: TRBV24-1; d_call: -; clone_size: -; cdr3_nt: TGTGCCACCCCGGGCCAGGGAATAGATGAAAAACTGTTTTTT; cdr3_aa: CATPGQGIDEKLFF
j_call: TRBJ2-7; v_call: TRBV18; d_call: -; clone_size: -; cdr3_nt: TGTGCCAGCTCACCAGGACAGCCTTTAGCCTACGAGCAGTACTTC; cdr3_aa: CASSPGQPLAYEQYF
j_call: TRBJ1-5; v_call: TRBV28; d_call: TRBD1; clone_size: few; cdr3_nt: TGTGCCAGCAGTTTAGGACAGGGGGCCGATCAGCCCCAGCATTTT; cdr3_aa: CASSLGQGADQPQHF
j_call: TRBJ2-3; v_call: TRBV7-9; d_call: -; clone_size: -; cdr3_nt: TGTGCCAGCAGCTTAGGCTATGATACGCAGTATTTT; cdr3_aa: CASSLGYDTQYF
j_call: TRBJ1-1; v_call: TRBV5-1; d_call: TRBD1; clone_size: -; cdr3_nt: TGCGCCAGCAGCTTGGCAAGGGGACAGGAAGCTTTCTTT; cdr3_aa: CASSLARGQEAFF
j_call: TRBJ2-1; v_call: TRBV7-8; d_call: TRBD1; clone_size: -; cdr3_nt: TGTGCCAGCACCGAGGGGGCCGGTGTGGGTGAGCAGTTCTTC; cdr3_aa: CASTEGAGVGEQFF
j_call: TRBJ1-5; v_call: TRBV27; d_call: -; clone_size: -; cdr3_nt: TGTGCCAGCAGTACCATCGGACAGTCCGATAGCAATCAGCCCCAGCATTTT; cdr3_aa: CASSTIGQSDSNQPQHF
j_call: TRBJ1-2; v_call: TRBV7-2; d_call: -; clone_size: -; cdr3_nt: TGTGCCAGCAGCTTAAACAGGGACGGTGGCTACACCTTC; cdr3_aa: CASSLNRDGGYTF
j_call: TRBJ2-3; v_call: TRBV7-2; d_call: TRBD2; clone_size: -; cdr3_nt: TGTGCCAGCAGCACCCAAGCGGGGGGGCGTTCAGATACGCAGTATTTT; cdr3_aa: CASSTQAGGRSDTQYF
j_call: TRBJ2-2; v_call: TRBV10-3; d_call: TRBD2; clone_size: -; cdr3_nt: TGTGCCATCAAGGCGGGGGGAGACACCGGGGAGCTGTTTTTT; cdr3_aa: CAIKAGGDTGELFF
j_call: TRBJ2-5; v_call: TRBV6-5; d_call: TRBD1; clone_size: -; cdr3_nt: TGTGCCACCTCCGACAGGGGGCTATTAGAGACCCAGTACTTC; cdr3_aa: CATSDRGLLETQYF
j_call: TRBJ1-6; v_call: TRBV28; d_call: -; clone_size: few; cdr3_nt: TGTGCCAGTATACGGGGATTCAATTCACCCCTCCACTTT; cdr3_aa: CASIRGFNSPLHF
j_call: TRBJ2-7; v_call: TRBV13; d_call: TRBD2; clone_size: -; cdr3_nt: TGTGCCAGCAGCTACACTCAAACACTAGCGGGGGGGTCGAAGCAGTACTTC; cdr3_aa: CASSYTQTLAGGSKQYF